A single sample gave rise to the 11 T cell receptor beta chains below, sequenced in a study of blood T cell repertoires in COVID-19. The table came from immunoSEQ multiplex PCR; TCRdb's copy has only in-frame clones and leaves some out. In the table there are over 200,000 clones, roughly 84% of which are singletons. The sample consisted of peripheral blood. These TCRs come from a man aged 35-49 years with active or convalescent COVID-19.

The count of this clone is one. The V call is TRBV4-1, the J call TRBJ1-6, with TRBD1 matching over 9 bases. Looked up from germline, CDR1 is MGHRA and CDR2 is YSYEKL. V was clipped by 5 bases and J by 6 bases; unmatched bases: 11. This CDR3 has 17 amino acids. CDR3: CASSSRWDRASNSPLHF. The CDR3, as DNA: TGCGCCAGCAGCTCGCGATGGGACAGGGCGAGTAATTCACCCCTCCACTTT.

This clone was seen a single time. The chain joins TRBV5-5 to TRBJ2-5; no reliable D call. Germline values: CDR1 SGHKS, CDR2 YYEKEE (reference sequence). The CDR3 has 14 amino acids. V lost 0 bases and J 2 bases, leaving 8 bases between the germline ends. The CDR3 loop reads CASSLASGQETQYF. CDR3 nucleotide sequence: TGTGCCAGCAGCTTGGCTTCGGGTCAAGAGACCCAGTACTTC.

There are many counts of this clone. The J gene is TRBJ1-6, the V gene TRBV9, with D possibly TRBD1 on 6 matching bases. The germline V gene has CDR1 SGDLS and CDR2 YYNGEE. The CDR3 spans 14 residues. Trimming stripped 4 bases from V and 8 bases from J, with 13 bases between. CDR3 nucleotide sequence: TGTGCCAGCAGCCTCCGGGGGGGGCATTCACCCCTCCACTTT. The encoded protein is CASSLRGGHSPLHF.

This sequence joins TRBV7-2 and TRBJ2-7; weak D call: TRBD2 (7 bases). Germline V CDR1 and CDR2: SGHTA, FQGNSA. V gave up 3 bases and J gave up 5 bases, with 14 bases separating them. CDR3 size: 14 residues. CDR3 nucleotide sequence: TGTGCCAGCAGCTTGATTGGGGGGGCCCACGAGCAGTACTTC. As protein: CASSLIGGAHEQYF.

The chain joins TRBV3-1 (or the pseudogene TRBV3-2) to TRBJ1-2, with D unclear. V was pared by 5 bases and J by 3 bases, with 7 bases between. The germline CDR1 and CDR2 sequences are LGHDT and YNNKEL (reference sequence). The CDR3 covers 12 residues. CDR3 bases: TGTGCCAGCAGCTCTCGGGACTATGGCTACACCTTC. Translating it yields CASSSRDYGYTF.

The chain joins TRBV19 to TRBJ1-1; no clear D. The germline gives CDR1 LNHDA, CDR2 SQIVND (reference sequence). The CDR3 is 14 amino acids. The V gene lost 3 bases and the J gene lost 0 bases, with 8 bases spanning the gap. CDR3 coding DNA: TGTGCCAGTAGTATGGCGGGAGTGAACACTGAAGCTTTCTTT. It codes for CASSMAGVNTEAFF.

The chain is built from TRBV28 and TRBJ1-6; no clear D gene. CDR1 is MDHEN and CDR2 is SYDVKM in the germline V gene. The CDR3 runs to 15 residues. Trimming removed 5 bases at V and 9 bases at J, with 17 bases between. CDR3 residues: CASSRLGGAGSPLHF. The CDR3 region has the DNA TGTGCCAGCAGTAGACTAGGTGGTGCGGGTTCACCCCTCCACTTT.

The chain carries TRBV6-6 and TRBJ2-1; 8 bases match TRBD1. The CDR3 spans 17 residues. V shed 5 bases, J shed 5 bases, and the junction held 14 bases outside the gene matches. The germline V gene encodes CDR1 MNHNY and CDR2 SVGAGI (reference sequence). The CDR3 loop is CASSLTGGPSGDNEQFF. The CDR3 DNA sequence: TGTGCCAGCAGTCTTACAGGGGGACCAAGTGGAGACAATGAGCAGTTCTTC.

The CDR3 sequence is CASSIRAGRDFNSPLHF. The DNA for the CDR3 is TGTGCCAGTAGTATACGGGCGGGACGAGATTTTAATTCACCCCTCCACTTT. The chain carries TRBV19 and TRBJ1-6, with TRBD1 as a possible D gene (5 bases). The V end was cut by 2 bases, the J end by 6 bases, with 17 bases between. This CDR3 is built from 17 residues. Germline lookup yields CDR1 LNHDA and CDR2 SQIVND (reference sequence).

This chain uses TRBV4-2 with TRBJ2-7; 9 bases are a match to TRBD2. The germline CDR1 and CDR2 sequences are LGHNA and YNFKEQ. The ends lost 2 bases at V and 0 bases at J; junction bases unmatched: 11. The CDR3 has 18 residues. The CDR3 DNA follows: TGTGCCAGCAGCCAATATGCGGCTAGCGGGGAGAGCTCCTACGAGCAGTACTTC. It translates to CASSQYAASGESSYEQYF.

In nucleotides, the CDR3 is TGTGCCAGTAAGGGGCCACGTAGTAATCAGCCCCAGCATTTT. Encoded protein: CASKGPRSNQPQHF. The genes are TRBV19 and TRBJ1-5; D might be TRBD1 (5 bases). The germline gives CDR1 LNHDA, CDR2 SQIVND (reference sequence). V was trimmed by 7 bases and J by 4 bases, leaving 14 bases between them. This CDR3 region has 14 residues. Using reference TRBV19 and TRBJ1-5 for the parts outside the CDR3, the full variable domain is DGGITQSPKYLFRKEGQNVTLSCEQNLNHDAMYWYRQDPGQGLRLIYYSQIVNDFQKGDIAEGYSVSREKKESFPLTVTSAQKNPTAFYLCASKGPRSNQPQHFGDGTRLSIL.